These 14 T cell receptor beta chains were sequenced from one sample in a study of OX40 agonist ivuxolimab in advanced cancers. Data came from immunoSEQ multiplex PCR; TCRdb stores just in-frame clones and leaves some out. This table has 91,000 or so clones, approximately 95% appearing once. The specimen was CD4+ or CD8+ T cells sorted from blood, collected in a trial of the OX40 agonist ivuxolimab. The receptors stem from an adult with an advanced solid tumor such as melanoma, head and neck, liver or kidney cancer.

V is TRBV28 and J is TRBJ2-7; possible D gene TRBD1, 6 bases. The V and J ends lost 8 bases and 2 bases respectively, with 10 bases between them. CDR3 length equals 12 residues. The V gene's germline CDR1 is MDHEN and CDR2 SYDVKM. CDR3 sequence: CASAGTTYEQYF. CDR3 coding DNA: TGTGCCAGCGCAGGGACAACCTACGAGCAGTACTTC.

The V call is TRBV7-2, the J call TRBJ2-1; 8 nucleotides line up with TRBD2. Trimming removed 5 bases from V and 3 bases from J; junction bases left unmatched: 9. The CDR3 is 16 amino acids. Germline assignment: CDR1 SGHTA and CDR2 FQGNSA. CDR3 DNA sequence: TGTGCCAGCAGCAAAATCGGGACTAGTAGCTACAATGAGCAGTTCTTC. Its translation: CASSKIGTSSYNEQFF.

CDR3 sequence: CASTEIRSSYNEQFF. The CDR3 region has the DNA TGCGCCAGCACCGAAATTAGGAGCTCCTACAATGAGCAGTTCTTC. The rearrangement joins TRBV5-1 to TRBJ2-1; no definite D call. V lost 6 bases and J lost 0, with 13 bases in between. Germline values: CDR1 SGHRS, CDR2 YFSETQ. The CDR3 has 15 amino acids. Combining the CDR3 with reference TRBV5-1 and TRBJ2-1 gives the whole variable domain KAGVTQTPRYLIKTRGQQVTLSCSPISGHRSVSWYQQTPGQGLQFLFEYFSETQRNKGNFPGRFSGRQFSNSRSEMNVSTLELGDSALYLCASTEIRSSYNEQFFGPGTRLTVL.

The chain links TRBV4-3 to TRBJ2-1; TRBD2 aligns across 7 bases. J was trimmed by 2 bases and V by 4 bases; bases with no gene match: 5. Germline V gene sequence: CDR1 LGHNA, CDR2 YSLEER. This CDR3 spans 15 amino acids. CDR3 region: CASSRTGLPYNEQFF. The DNA of the CDR3 is TGCGCCAGCAGCCGAACGGGACTACCCTACAATGAGCAGTTCTTC.

This chain uses TRBV5-1 with TRBJ1-2; D is undetermined. The CDR3 contains 14 residues. The germline V gene encodes CDR1 SGHRS and CDR2 YFSETQ. The V end was cut by 1 base, the J end by 7 bases, with 14 bases between. CDR3 nucleotide sequence: TGCGCCAGCAGCTTGTGGGGTCAGGAAGGTGGCTACACCTTC. Translation: CASSLWGQEGGYTF.

This clone was detected once. The chain recombines TRBV2 with TRBJ1-1; D is unclear. Trimming took off 7 bases at V and 5 bases at J, with 17 bases between the two ends. Looked up from germline, CDR1 is SNHLY and CDR2 is FYNNEI. The CDR3 is 14 residues long. As DNA, the CDR3 is TGTGCCAGCATTAGATGGGTGGAAGGAACTGAAGCTTTCTTT. It is translated as CASIRWVEGTEAFF. The whole variable domain, filled in from reference TRBV2 and TRBJ1-1, reads EPEVTQTPSHQVTQMGQEVILRCVPISNHLYFYWYRQILGQKVEFLVSFYNNEISEKSEIFDDQFSVERPDGSNFTLKIRSTKLEDSAMYFCASIRWVEGTEAFFGQGTRLTVV.

The V gene is TRBV27, the J gene TRBJ2-5, with a possible D match to TRBD1 (5 bases). The CDR3 covers 13 residues. V was shortened by 2 bases and J by 1 base, with 5 bases between the two germline ends. Germline CDR1 and CDR2: MNHEY and SMNVEV (reference sequence). This CDR3 reads CASSLGAQETQYF. The DNA of the CDR3 is TGTGCCAGCAGTTTAGGGGCCCAAGAGACCCAGTACTTC.

This clone was observed a single time. V usage is TRBV20-1 and J usage is TRBJ2-7, with D perhaps TRBD1 (6 bases). The CDR3 spans 11 residues. CDR1 and CDR2 (germline): DFQATT, SNEGSKA (reference sequence). V gave up 4 bases and J gave up 3 bases, with 7 bases separating them. The CDR3 sequence: CSATQGYEQYF. In DNA, the CDR3 is TGCAGTGCTACACAGGGCTACGAGCAGTACTTC.

V is TRBV18 and J is TRBJ1-5; D is uncertain. The germline V gene has CDR1 KGHSH and CDR2 LQKENI. V lost 8 bases to trimming and J lost 6 bases, with 11 bases between them. The CDR3 length is 12 residues. CDR3: CASGTVGQPQHF. The CDR3 bases are TGTGCCAGCGGAACAGTAGGTCAGCCCCAGCATTTT.

J is TRBJ1-2 and V is TRBV28; 9 bases are shared with TRBD1. The CDR3 contains 15 residues. V gave up 4 bases and J gave up 6 bases; unmatched junction bases: 9. Germline values: CDR1 MDHEN, CDR2 SYDVKM. CDR3 residues: CASSSPGQGENGYTF. CDR3 DNA: TGTGCCAGCAGTTCCCCGGGACAGGGAGAGAATGGCTACACCTTC.

This chain links TRBV10-1 with TRBJ2-5; D gene ambiguous. Trimming removed 3 bases from V and 5 bases from J, with 13 bases in between. CDR1 and CDR2 (germline): WNHNN, SYGVQD (reference sequence). The CDR3 runs to 14 residues. The CDR3 is CASSDGPALETQYF. CDR3 nucleotide sequence: TGCGCCAGCAGTGACGGACCGGCCCTGGAGACCCAGTACTTC.

The J gene is TRBJ2-1, the V gene TRBV7-2; 8 nucleotides align to TRBD2. Germline CDR1 SGHTA, CDR2 FQGNSA. V lost 7 bases and J lost 10; bases outside the gene matches: 18. The CDR3 consists of 16 residues. The DNA for the CDR3 is TGTGCCAGCACCCCAGGAGGGGGACTAGGGGGGCTCGAGCAGTTCTTC. This codes for CASTPGGGLGGLEQFF.

This clone was seen a single time. This chain's CDR3 is CASSEFGSGRHSPLHF. CDR3 in DNA: TGTGCCAGCAGTGAATTCGGTTCCGGACGACACTCACCCCTCCACTTT. The V gene is TRBV25-1, the J gene TRBJ1-6; D uncertain. The germline gives CDR1 MGHDK, CDR2 SYGVNS. CDR3 size: 16 residues. Trimming shortened V by 1 base and J by 10 bases, and 17 bases separated the two germline ends.

The rearrangement links TRBV5-1 to TRBJ1-2; weak D call: TRBD1 (6 bases). Germline CDR1 is SGHRS and CDR2 is YFSETQ. This CDR3 contains 14 residues. The germline V and J ends were trimmed by 3 bases and 7 bases, with 16 bases remaining between them. DNA of the CDR3: TGCGCCAGCAGCTCAAGCACACAGGGTTTTGGCTACACCTTC. Translating it yields CASSSSTQGFGYTF.